This TCR beta chain was retrieved from a study of T cells after yellow fever vaccination. Findings of the study overall: After the booster, over 95% of CD4 and approximately 87% of CD8 primary-response clones were re-detected. Overlap between CD4 and CD8 compartments was detected for a small share of clonotypes. A weaker but faster secondary response was observed, peaking on day 5 versus 15.

TCR cDNA was made by 5'RACE template switching, adding a universal primer site and UMIs. TCRdb used MiXCR to reprocess the 5' RACE reads, holding one entry per CDR3 protein. The table shows hundreds of thousands of distinct CDR3 sequences, with 8.7% occurring only once. V lost 5 bases to trimming and J lost 7 bases, with 11 bases between them. The germline V gene has CDR1 SEHNR and CDR2 FQNEAQ (reference sequence). The CDR3 totals 12 residues. Regarding this clonotype: Its target is unknown.

The receptor was isolated from a man aged 18 to 30 who received the YFV17D yellow fever vaccine. The V call is TRBV7-9, the J call TRBJ1-1; D is unclear. The sequenced sample was PBMCs, obtained on the day of the first yellow fever vaccination. The CDR3 loop is CASSIGRGEAFF. CDR3 nucleotide sequence: TGTGCCAGCAGCATCGGACGGGGTGAAGCTTTCTTT. The complete variable domain, with remaining parts taken from reference TRBV7-9 and TRBJ1-1, reads DTGVSQNPRHKITKRGQNVTFRCDPISEHNRLYWYRQTLGQGPEFLTYFQNEAQLEKSRLLSDRFSAERPKGSFSTLEIQRTEQGDSAMYLCASSIGRGEAFFGQGTRLTVV.